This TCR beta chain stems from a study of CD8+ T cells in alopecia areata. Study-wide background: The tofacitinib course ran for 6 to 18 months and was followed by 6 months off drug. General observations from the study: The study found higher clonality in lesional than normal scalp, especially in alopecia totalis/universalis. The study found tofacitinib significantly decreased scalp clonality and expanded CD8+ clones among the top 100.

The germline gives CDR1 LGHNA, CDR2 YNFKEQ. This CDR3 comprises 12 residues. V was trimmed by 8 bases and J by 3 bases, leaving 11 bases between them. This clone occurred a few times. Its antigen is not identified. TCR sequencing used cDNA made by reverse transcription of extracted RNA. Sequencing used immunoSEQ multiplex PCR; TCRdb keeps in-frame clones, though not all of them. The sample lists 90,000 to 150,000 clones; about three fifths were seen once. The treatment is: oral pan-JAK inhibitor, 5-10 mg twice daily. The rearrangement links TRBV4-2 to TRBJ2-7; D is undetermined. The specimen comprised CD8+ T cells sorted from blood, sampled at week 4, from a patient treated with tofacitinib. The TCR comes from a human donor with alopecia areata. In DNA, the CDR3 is TGTGCCAGCCCCCACACAATCTACGAGCAGTACTTC. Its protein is CASPHTIYEQYF.